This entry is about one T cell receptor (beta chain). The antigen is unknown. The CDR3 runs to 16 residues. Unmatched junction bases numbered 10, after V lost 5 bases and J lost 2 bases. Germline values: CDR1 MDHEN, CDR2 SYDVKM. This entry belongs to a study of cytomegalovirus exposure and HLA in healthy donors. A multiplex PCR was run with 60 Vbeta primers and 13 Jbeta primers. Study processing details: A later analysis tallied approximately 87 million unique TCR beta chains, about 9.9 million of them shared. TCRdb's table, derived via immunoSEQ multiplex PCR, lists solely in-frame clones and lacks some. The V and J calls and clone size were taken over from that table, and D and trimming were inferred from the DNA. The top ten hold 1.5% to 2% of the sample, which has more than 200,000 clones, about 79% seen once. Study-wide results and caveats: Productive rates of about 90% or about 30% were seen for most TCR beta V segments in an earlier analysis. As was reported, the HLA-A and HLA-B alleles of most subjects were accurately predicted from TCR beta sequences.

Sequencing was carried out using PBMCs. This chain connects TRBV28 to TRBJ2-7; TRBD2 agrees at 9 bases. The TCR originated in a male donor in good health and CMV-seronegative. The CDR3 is CASSLGSGGTPYEQYF. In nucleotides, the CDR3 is TGTGCCAGCAGTCTGGGTAGCGGGGGAACCCCCTACGAGCAGTACTTC.